This T cell receptor (beta chain) came from a study of T cells after yellow fever vaccination. Study outcomes and limitations: Some clonotypes were seen in both the CD4 and the CD8 compartments. These made up a small share and likely arose from convergent recombination. Re-detected after boosting: most primary clones, 96% of CD4 and about 85% of CD8.

TCRdb processed the 5' RACE reads anew with MiXCR; each CDR3 protein has one entry. Seen here are about 69,000 distinct CDR3 sequences, about 6% observed once, and the top ten hold less than 2.5%. The CDR3 is 16 residues long. CDR1 and CDR2 from the germline V gene are ENHRY and SYGVKD. Trimming left V 8 bases short and J 4 bases short, with 21 bases between. This clonotype was seen many times. What it binds is unknown. This clonotype originated in a man between 18 and 29 years old who received the YFV17D yellow fever vaccine. The material was CD4+ T cells sorted from PBMCs, obtained roughly 14 days after the first yellow fever vaccination. The genes are TRBV10-3 and TRBJ2-1, with a possible D match to TRBD2 (6 bases). The CDR3 region has the DNA TGTGCCATCGGCCCGTGGGACTTCTCTCGGTACAATGAGCAGTTCTTC. As protein: CAIGPWDFSRYNEQFF.